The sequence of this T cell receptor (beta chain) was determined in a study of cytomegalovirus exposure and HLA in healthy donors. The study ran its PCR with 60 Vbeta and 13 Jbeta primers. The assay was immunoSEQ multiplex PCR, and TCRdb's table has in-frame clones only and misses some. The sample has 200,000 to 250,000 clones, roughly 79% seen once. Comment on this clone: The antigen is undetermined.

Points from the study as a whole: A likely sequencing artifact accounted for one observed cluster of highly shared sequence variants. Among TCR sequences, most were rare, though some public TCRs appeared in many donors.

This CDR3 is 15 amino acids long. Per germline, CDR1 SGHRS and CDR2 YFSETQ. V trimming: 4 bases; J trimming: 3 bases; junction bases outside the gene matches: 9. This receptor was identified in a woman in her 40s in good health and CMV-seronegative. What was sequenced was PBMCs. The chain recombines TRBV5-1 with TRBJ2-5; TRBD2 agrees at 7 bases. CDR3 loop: CASSLVGTKEETQYF. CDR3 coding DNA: TGCGCCAGCAGCCTTGTTGGGACTAAGGAAGAGACCCAGTACTTC.